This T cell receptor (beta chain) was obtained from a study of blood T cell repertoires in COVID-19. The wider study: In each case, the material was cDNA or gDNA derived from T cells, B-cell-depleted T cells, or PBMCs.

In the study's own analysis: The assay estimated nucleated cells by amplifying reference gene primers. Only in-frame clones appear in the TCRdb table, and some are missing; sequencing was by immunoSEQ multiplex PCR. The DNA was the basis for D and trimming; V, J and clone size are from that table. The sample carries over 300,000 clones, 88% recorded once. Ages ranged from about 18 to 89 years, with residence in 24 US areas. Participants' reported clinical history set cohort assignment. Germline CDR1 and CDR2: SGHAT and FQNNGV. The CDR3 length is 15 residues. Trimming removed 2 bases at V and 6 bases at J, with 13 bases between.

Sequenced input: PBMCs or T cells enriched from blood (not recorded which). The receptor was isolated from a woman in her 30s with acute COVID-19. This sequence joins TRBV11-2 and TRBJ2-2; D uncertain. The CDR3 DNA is TGTGCCAGCAGCTTATTTGTTTCAGTGGCCGGGGAGCTGTTTTTT. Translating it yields CASSLFVSVAGELFF.